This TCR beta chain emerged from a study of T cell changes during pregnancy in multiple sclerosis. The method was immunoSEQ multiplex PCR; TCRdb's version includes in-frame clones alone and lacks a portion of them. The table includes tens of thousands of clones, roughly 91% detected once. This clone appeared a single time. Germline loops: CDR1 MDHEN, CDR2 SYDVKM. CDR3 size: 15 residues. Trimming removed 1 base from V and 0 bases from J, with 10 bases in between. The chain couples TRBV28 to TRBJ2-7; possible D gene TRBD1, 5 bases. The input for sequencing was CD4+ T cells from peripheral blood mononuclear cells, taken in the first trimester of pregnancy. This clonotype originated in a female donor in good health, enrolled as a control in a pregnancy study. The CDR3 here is CASSLLDSRSYEQYF. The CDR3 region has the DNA TGTGCCAGCAGTTTATTAGACAGCCGCTCCTACGAGCAGTACTTC.